Listed here are 4 T cell receptor beta chains from one sample, sequenced in a study of CD8+ T cells in alopecia areata. The authors extracted RNA and reverse transcribed it into cDNA as the sequencing template. This table comes from immunoSEQ multiplex PCR, and its TCRdb copy is limited to in-frame clones, with some not included. The sample holds 150,000 to 200,000 clones, around 60% seen once. Treatment indicated: oral pan-JAK inhibitor, 5-10 mg twice daily. This specimen was CD4+ T cells sorted from blood, taken at week 24, from a patient treated with tofacitinib. The source of these receptors is a human donor with alopecia areata.

The chain recombines TRBV9 with TRBJ1-2; D is possibly TRBD1 (5 bases). Trimming removed 3 bases at V and 6 bases at J, with 6 bases between. CDR1 and CDR2 (germline): SGDLS, YYNGEE. The CDR3 totals 11 residues. The CDR3 loop reads CASSGGHGYTF. Written as DNA, the CDR3 is TGTGCCAGCAGCGGGGGACATGGCTACACCTTC.

The J gene is TRBJ1-5, the V gene TRBV5-6, with D maybe TRBD1 (5 bases). V was shortened by 2 bases and J by 4 bases, with 13 bases between the two germline ends. Per the germline V gene, CDR1 is SGHDT and CDR2 is YYEEEE. CDR3 length: 15 residues. The CDR3 nucleotides are TGTGCCAGCAGCTTTAGCAGGGTCGGGAATCAGCCCCAGCATTTT. Protein: CASSFSRVGNQPQHF.

The CDR3 region is CASSLIGGGTQYF. CDR3 nucleotide sequence: TGTGCCAGCAGCTTAATTGGAGGTGGTACGCAGTATTTT. The V gene is TRBV7-8, the J gene TRBJ2-3, with a weak D call TRBD2 (5 bases). The CDR3 loop spans 13 amino acids. Germline loops: CDR1 SGHVS, CDR2 FQNEAQ. Trimming left V 2 bases short and J 8 bases short, with 11 bases between. The full variable domain, with the rest looked up from reference TRBV7-8 and TRBJ2-3, is GAGVSQSPRYKVAKRGQDVALRCDPISGHVSLFWYQQALGQGPEFLTYFQNEAQLDKSGLPSDRFFAERPEGSVSTLKIQRTQQEDSAVYLCASSLIGGGTQYFGPGTRLTVL.

About this clone: Its ends do not fully match the called genes, so a read error is possible. The chain links TRBV5-1 to TRBJ2-5; D perhaps matches TRBD2 (6 bases). In germline, CDR1 is SGHRS, CDR2 YFSETQ. The CDR3 totals 14 residues. CDR3 sequence: CASRSPGVQETQYF. In nucleotides, the CDR3 is TGTGCCAGCAGATCGCCGGGAGTCCAAGAGACCCAGTACTTC.